This entry describes one T cell receptor beta chain. Its antigen remains unknown. These data originate in a study of response to subunit inactivated influenza vaccine. TCRdb re-derived calls from the RT-PCR reads in MiXCR, one entry per CDR3 protein. This table holds more than 450,000 distinct CDR3 sequences, over 9.5% found once. Study results and limitations: Few new T cells, the authors suggested, are recruited by each seasonal influenza vaccination.

V lost 5 bases and J 6 bases, leaving 18 bases between the germline ends. The CDR3 is 15 amino acids. Looked up from germline, CDR1 is SGHTA and CDR2 is FQGNSA. The chain has TRBV7-2 and TRBJ2-3; no firm D call. This material consisted of PBMCs from blood, taken on the day of vaccination. The source of this sequence is a man in his fifties or sixties who received an inactivated influenza vaccine. In nucleotides, the CDR3 is TGTGCCAGCAGCCCATACGGACGGCTGGTGGATACGCAGTATTTT. Amino acid sequence: CASSPYGRLVDTQYF.